Given below is one T cell receptor beta chain in context. The V end was cut by 4 bases, the J end by 0 bases, with 4 bases between. CDR3 length equals 13 residues. CDR1 is MNHEY and CDR2 is SVGAGI in the germline V gene. In the original workflow: Quantification of nucleated cells was approximated via reference gene primer amplification. Method: immunoSEQ multiplex PCR; TCRdb's copy keeps in-frame clones and lacks some. That table supplies the V and J calls and clone size; D and trimming were determined from the DNA. The table records 88,000 or so clones, roughly 89% of them present only once. The data stem from a study of blood T cell repertoires in COVID-19. Study summary: Specimens from acute and convalescent COVID-19 originated in the United States, Italy and Spain. Sources were T cells, B-cell-depleted T cells, or PBMCs; the material itself was cDNA or gDNA.

Sequenced input: peripheral blood. This receptor was obtained from a man aged 50 to 59 with acute or convalescent COVID-19. The chain employs TRBV6-5 and TRBJ1-3; D is unresolved. The CDR3 DNA is TGTGCCAGCAGTTCCCACTCTGGAAACACCATATATTTT. It is translated as CASSSHSGNTIYF.